What follows are 21 T cell receptor beta chains derived from one specimen sequenced in a study of blood T cell repertoires in COVID-19 (dated by TCRdb to 2020 to 2022). To prepare the library, the immunoSEQ multiplex PCR assay was applied. The source is immuneACCESS, and TCRdb retained only in-frame sequences with V and J called. Part of the clones is not carried over; for the studies checked, unresolved V genes explain less than half of this, and the remainder is unexplained. The sample has approximately 230,000 clones on record, around 90% of them singletons. The ten top clones hold over 6% of the sample. Material for sequencing was PBMCs or T cells enriched from blood (not recorded which). These receptors were taken from a woman aged 30 to 39 with acute COVID-19.

The chain joins TRBV5-1 to TRBJ2-7; 9 nucleotides line up with TRBD2. Losses at the gene ends were 5 bases for V and 0 bases for J; bases not matched to a gene: 6. This CDR3 is 15 amino acids long. Germline CDR1 reads SGHRS; CDR2 reads YFSETQ. DNA of the CDR3: TGCGCCAGCAGTGTGACTAGCGGCTCCTCCTACGAGCAGTACTTC. This encodes CASSVTSGSSYEQYF.

CDR3 coding DNA: TGTGCCAGCAGTACGACAGGGGAGAGGTTCTTC. This encodes CASSTTGERFF. The genes are TRBV28 and TRBJ2-1; 8 positions agree with TRBD1. This CDR3 contains 11 residues. V dropped 5 bases and J dropped 15; count of bases not matched to a gene: 6. Germline assignment: CDR1 MDHEN and CDR2 SYDVKM. Based on the CDR3 plus reference TRBV28 and TRBJ2-1, the full variable domain is DVKVTQSSRYLVKRTGEKVFLECVQDMDHENMFWYRQDPGLGLRLIYFSYDVKMKEKGDIPEGYSVSREKKERFSLILESASTNQTSMYLCASSTTGERFFGPGTRLTVL.

This clone was observed many times. Written as DNA, the CDR3 is TGTGCCAGCAGTTTTTTTGAGACAGGGGCCAGTAATGGCTACACCTTC. The encoded protein is CASSFFETGASNGYTF. The chain carries TRBV28 and TRBJ1-2, with TRBD1 identical over 8 bases. Germline assignment: CDR1 MDHEN and CDR2 SYDVKM. The V gene end was trimmed by 3 bases and the J gene end by 6 bases; junction bases not matched to a gene: 12. The CDR3 has 16 amino acids.

The rearrangement joins TRBV9 to TRBJ1-3, with D hard to call. Per the germline V gene, CDR1 is SGDLS and CDR2 is YYNGEE. The ends were cut back, 0 bases at V and 0 bases at J, with 7 bases in the middle. The CDR3 loop spans 15 amino acids. The CDR3 bases are TGTGCCAGCAGCGTAGGCAGGTTCTCTGGAAACACCATATATTTT. Translating it yields CASSVGRFSGNTIYF.

The chain recombines TRBV18 with TRBJ2-2, with TRBD1 matching over 7 bases. Germline-derived CDR1 and CDR2 are KGHSH and LQKENI. CDR3 size: 15 residues. V lost 2 bases to trimming and J lost 1 base; unmatched junction nucleotides: 1. CDR3 sequence: CASSPGQVNTGELFF. The CDR3 bases are TGTGCCAGCTCACCAGGACAGGTGAACACCGGGGAGCTGTTTTTT.

The chain employs TRBV28 and TRBJ1-2; D is unclear. Trimming stripped 6 bases from V and 4 bases from J, with 9 bases between. Germline CDR1 and CDR2: MDHEN and SYDVKM. The CDR3 runs 12 residues. The CDR3 loop reads CASRSISYGYTF. CDR3 DNA: TGTGCCAGCAGATCCATTTCCTATGGCTACACCTTC.

This chain links TRBV19 with TRBJ1-2, with 10 bases that match TRBD1. The CDR3 consists of 20 residues. Germline V gene data show CDR1 as LNHDA and CDR2 as SQIVND (reference sequence). The ends lost 7 bases at V and 0 bases at J; junction bases unmatched: 20. In DNA, the CDR3 is TGTGCCAGTACCAGAGGGGGTTTGCGCGGGACAGGGGCCACTAACTATGGCTACACCTTC. Translation: CASTRGGLRGTGATNYGYTF.

This chain connects TRBV29-1 to TRBJ2-1, with 10 positions matching TRBD1. The CDR3 extends over 16 amino acids. Per the germline V gene, CDR1 is SQVTM and CDR2 is ANQGSEA. V was clipped by 6 bases and J by 2 bases; unmatched bases: 10. CDR3 coding DNA: TGCAGCGTCGTGAAATGGACAGGGGGAACCTACAATGAGCAGTTCTTC. Translating gives CSVVKWTGGTYNEQFF.

The chain couples TRBV19 to TRBJ2-4; weak D call: TRBD1 (5 bases). Germline CDR1 reads LNHDA; CDR2 reads SQIVND (reference sequence). There are 16 residues in the CDR3. Trimming pared 3 bases from V and 0 bases from J, leaving 12 bases between. CDR3 nucleotide sequence: TGTGCCAGTAGTATTCAGACAGCAGGAGCCAAAAACATTCAGTACTTC. This codes for CASSIQTAGAKNIQYF.

This clone was observed once. The rearrangement links TRBV28 to TRBJ2-7, with D perhaps matching TRBD1 (5 bases). Germline V CDR1 and CDR2: MDHEN, SYDVKM. Trimming shortened V by 0 bases and J by 9 bases, and 9 bases separated the two germline ends. The CDR3 loop spans 12 amino acids. The CDR3 region is CASSLWSQGQYF. DNA of the CDR3: TGTGCCAGCAGTTTATGGTCGCAGGGGCAGTACTTC.

The genes are TRBV28 and TRBJ2-7, with D perhaps matching TRBD1 (6 bases). Germline V gene lookup returns CDR1 MDHEN and CDR2 SYDVKM. The CDR3 runs to 14 residues. V dropped 7 bases and J dropped 4 bases, with 17 bases sitting between them. The CDR3 nucleotides read TGTGCCAGCACAGACCAGGGGAGAAAGTACGAGCAGTACTTC. Translating gives CASTDQGRKYEQYF.

The gene calls are TRBV6-1 and TRBJ2-3, with D unclear. The ends were cut back, 0 bases at V and 5 bases at J, with 12 bases in the middle. The CDR3 length is 15 residues. CDR1 MNHNS and CDR2 SASEGT come from the germline V gene. CDR3 residues: CASSEAAAPGDTQYF. CDR3 DNA: TGTGCCAGCAGTGAAGCGGCAGCCCCGGGAGATACGCAGTATTTT.

This chain uses TRBV9 with TRBJ1-2; D uncertain. V lost 0 bases and J 0 bases, leaving 9 bases between the germline ends. This CDR3 spans 15 amino acids. CDR1 SGDLS and CDR2 YYNGEE come from the germline V gene. The CDR3 protein is CASSVDGIPNYGYTF. The CDR3 DNA is TGTGCCAGCAGCGTAGACGGGATCCCTAACTATGGCTACACCTTC.

V is TRBV2 and J is TRBJ2-7; TRBD1 matches at 7 bases. Looked up from germline, CDR1 is SNHLY and CDR2 is FYNNEI. The CDR3 runs 13 residues. V lost 7 bases to trimming and J lost 0 bases; unmatched junction nucleotides: 3. In DNA form, the CDR3 reads TGTGCCAGCACACAGGGGCGCTCCTACGAGCAGTACTTC. This translates into CASTQGRSYEQYF.

This sequence joins TRBV28 and TRBJ2-7; 10 bases are a match to TRBD2. The germline CDR1 and CDR2 sequences are MDHEN and SYDVKM. With 8 bases clipped from V and 6 bases from J, the junction kept 13 bases outside the gene matches. The CDR3 runs to 15 residues. CDR3 nucleotide sequence: TGTGCCAGCGTAAGTCTTGCTAGCGGGAGTGGCGAGCAGTACTTC. Protein product: CASVSLASGSGEQYF.

V and J are TRBV7-2 and TRBJ2-1; D is undetermined. Trimming took off 0 bases at V and 0 bases at J, with 6 bases between the two ends. Germline values: CDR1 SGHTA, CDR2 FQGNSA. The CDR3 spans 15 residues. CDR3 region: CASSLARNSYNEQFF. CDR3 DNA sequence: TGTGCCAGCAGCTTAGCGCGGAACTCCTACAATGAGCAGTTCTTC.

The genes are TRBV7-9 and TRBJ2-7; D remains ambiguous. Germline V lookup: CDR1 SEHNR, CDR2 FQNEAQ (reference sequence). This CDR3 has 15 amino acids. The germline V and J ends were trimmed by 1 base and 0 bases, with 10 bases remaining between them. The CDR3 DNA is TGTGCCAGCAGCTTAGGTAGCTCGAGCTCCTACGAGCAGTACTTC. It yields the protein CASSLGSSSSYEQYF.

The chain recombines TRBV21-1 with TRBJ1-5. TRBV21-1 constitutes a pseudogene. The CDR3 spans 16 residues. CDR3 loop: CASSPRRGQRNQPQHF. The CDR3 nucleotides are TGTGCCAGCAGTCCAAGAAGAGGCCAGAGAAATCAGCCCCAGCATTTT.

V usage is TRBV24-1 and J usage is TRBJ2-2; D remains unclear. V lost 4 bases and J lost 6, with 8 bases in between. Germline V gene data show CDR1 as KGHDR and CDR2 as SFDVKD. This CDR3 has 13 amino acids. The CDR3 here is CATSERQAGELFF. The CDR3 DNA reads TGTGCCACCAGTGAGAGACAAGCCGGGGAGCTGTTTTTT.

V is TRBV7-8 and J is TRBJ2-3, with D maybe TRBD1 (6 bases). The CDR3 spans 16 residues. Per the germline V gene, CDR1 is SGHVS and CDR2 is FQNEAQ. V was shortened by 5 bases and J by 2 bases, with 17 bases between the two germline ends. The CDR3 DNA is TGTGCCAGCAGCCCATCAACCACAGGGTTCACAGATACGCAGTATTTT. Translation gives CASSPSTTGFTDTQYF.

The rearrangement links TRBV5-4 to TRBJ2-3, with D hard to call. The CDR3 is 15 amino acids. From germline, CDR1 is SGHNT and CDR2 YYREEE (reference sequence). Trimming shortened V by 1 base and J by 1 base, and 10 bases separated the two germline ends. The CDR3 nucleotides are TGTGCCAGCAGCTTGCCAGGAAAAGGCACAGATACGCAGTATTTT. It codes for CASSLPGKGTDTQYF.